The 18 T cell receptor beta chains reported below all come from one sample, sequenced in a study of vaccination and CD4 T cells after COVID-19. Time point specified: late sampling 161 to 241 days after vaccination in three convalescent patients. Indicated treatment: roughly ten-day PBMC culture with coronavirus spike peptide pools or control peptides (ViraFEST assay). These receptors' antigens are unknown. The Oncomine TCR Beta short-read assay sequenced DNA from cultured CD4+ T cells. Via MiXCR, TCRdb re-called the PCR reads, giving one row per CDR3 protein. This repertoire shows 20,000 or so distinct CDR3 sequences, about a third found once; its top ten account for 2.6%. The sequencing used CD4+ T cells from blood, cultured in vitro, collected about 7 months after SARS-CoV-2 vaccination. The receptors were sampled from a human donor who had recovered from COVID-19.

Regarding this clonotype: No conserved phenylalanine or tryptophan is present at the end of the CDR3, so a read error is the likely explanation. This chain links TRBV10-2 with TRBJ1-6; unclear D gene. From germline, CDR1 is WSHSY and CDR2 SAAADI. V gave up 8 bases and J gave up 6 bases, with 8 bases separating them. This CDR3 is 12 amino acids long. CDR3 nucleotides: TGCGCCAGCGCGAGGAGTAATTCACCCCTCCACTCT. Protein: CASARSNSPLHS.

The V call is TRBV6-1, the J call TRBJ2-5, with 10 bases lining up with TRBD1. This CDR3 spans 15 amino acids. The germline gives CDR1 MNHNS, CDR2 SASEGT. J gave up 1 base and V 6 bases, and 5 bases lay outside the gene matches. The CDR3 reads CASSRQGAGQETQYF. The CDR3 region has the DNA TGTGCCAGCAGCCGACAGGGGGCAGGCCAAGAGACCCAGTACTTC.

This clonotype is termed medium-sized. The chain has TRBV15 and TRBJ1-2; D remains unclear. The V gene lost 3 bases and the J gene lost 2 bases, with 7 bases spanning the gap. The length of the CDR3 is 13 residues. Per the germline V gene, CDR1 is LNHNV and CDR2 is YYDKDF (reference sequence). In nucleotides, the CDR3 is TGTGCCACCAGCAGGGTAGGGAACTATGGCTACACCTTC. It yields the protein CATSRVGNYGYTF.

This clonotype was counted a few times. V usage is TRBV7-2 and J usage is TRBJ1-5; TRBD1 is a possible D gene (6 bases). Per the germline V gene, CDR1 is SGHTA and CDR2 is FQGNSA. The ends were cut back, 5 bases at V and 12 bases at J, with 14 bases in the middle. The CDR3 has 12 amino acids. The CDR3 here is CASSEGGRLQHF. Here the CDR3 DNA reads TGTGCCAGCAGCGAGGGGGGCCGGCTCCAGCATTTT.

This sequence joins TRBV7-3 and TRBJ2-1; 9 bases align to TRBD2. Losses at the gene ends were 0 bases for V and 4 bases for J; bases not matched to a gene: 13. Germline values: CDR1 SGHTA, CDR2 FQGTGA. This CDR3 contains 19 residues. In DNA, the CDR3 is TGTGCCAGCAGCTTAACGCGTCTAGCGGGGAGACCAGAGTACAATGAGCAGTTCTTC. Translating gives CASSLTRLAGRPEYNEQFF.

This clonotype was detected a few times. The V gene is TRBV20-1, the J gene TRBJ2-1; tentative D call: TRBD1 (7 bases). Trimming took 0 bases from V and 8 from J, leaving 14 bases between them. The CDR3 loop spans 14 amino acids. Germline V gene data show CDR1 as DFQATT and CDR2 as SNEGSKA (reference sequence). The CDR3 sequence: CSARDGRGGDEQFF. The CDR3 nucleotides read TGCAGTGCTAGAGACGGGAGAGGGGGCGATGAGCAGTTCTTC.

This CDR3 is CASSLQASGPYEQYF. In DNA form, the CDR3 reads TGTGCCAGCAGCTTGCAGGCTAGCGGACCCTACGAGCAGTACTTC. The chain combines TRBV5-5 with TRBJ2-7; TRBD2 agrees at 7 bases. Germline assignment: CDR1 SGHKS and CDR2 YYEKEE (reference sequence). The CDR3 sequence is 15 residues long. With V trimmed by 1 base and J by 2 bases, 6 bases remained unmatched.

The chain is built from TRBV14 and TRBJ2-7; D not resolved. CDR1 SGHDN and CDR2 FVKESK come from the germline V gene. V lost 1 base and J lost 3, with 10 bases in between. The CDR3 runs to 14 residues. CDR3 region: CASSQAPGFYEQYF. DNA of the CDR3: TGTGCCAGCAGCCAAGCCCCCGGGTTCTACGAGCAGTACTTC.

The chain is built from TRBV20-1 and TRBJ2-1, with unresolved D. CDR1 is DFQATT and CDR2 is SNEGSKA in the germline V gene (reference sequence). The CDR3 spans 11 residues. Trimming removed 5 bases from V and 4 bases from J, with 6 bases in between. The DNA of the CDR3 is TGCAGTGCTTCGGGTTACAATGAGCAGTTCTTC. Translated, it gives CSASGYNEQFF.

The J gene is TRBJ1-1, the V gene TRBV20-1, with D perhaps TRBD1 (6 bases). V was trimmed by 6 bases and J by 4 bases, leaving 21 bases between them. The germline V gene encodes CDR1 DFQATT and CDR2 SNEGSKA (reference sequence). This CDR3 has 15 residues. CDR3 amino acids: CSAQSGQRASTEAFF. The DNA for the CDR3 is TGCAGTGCCCAATCAGGACAGAGAGCTAGCACTGAAGCTTTCTTT.

This clonotype has only a few counts. This chain connects TRBV15 to TRBJ2-1, with 10 bases identical to TRBD1. The CDR3 contains 17 residues. Germline-derived CDR1 and CDR2 are LNHNV and YYDKDF (reference sequence). The V segment lost 0 bases and the J segment 1 base; nucleotides outside the gene matches: 3. The CDR3, as DNA: TGTGCCACCAGCAGAGACCGACAGGGGGCATCCTACAATGAGCAGTTCTTC. This gives the protein CATSRDRQGASYNEQFF.

V gene TRBV6-1 combines with J gene TRBJ2-3; 8 bases line up with TRBD2. Germline trimming cut 4 bases from V and 1 base from J; bases unmatched to any gene: 16. The CDR3 is 19 amino acids. In germline, CDR1 is MNHNS, CDR2 SASEGT. In DNA form, the CDR3 reads TGTGCCAGCAGTGCCTCCAGGGAAAGACTAGCGAGACGCACAGATACGCAGTATTTT. This sequence encodes CASSASRERLARRTDTQYF.

The V call is TRBV28, the J call TRBJ2-1; D possibly corresponds to TRBD1 (6 bases). Germline V lookup: CDR1 MDHEN, CDR2 SYDVKM. The CDR3 runs 17 residues. V dropped 3 bases and J dropped 6 bases, with 21 bases sitting between them. The CDR3 here is CASSFPPGTRARNEQFF. The CDR3 region has the DNA TGTGCCAGCAGTTTCCCCCCGGGGACACGGGCTCGCAATGAGCAGTTCTTC.

The chain carries TRBV20-1 and TRBJ2-3; D is uncertain. Trimming pared 0 bases from V and 3 bases from J, leaving 16 bases between. The CDR3 contains 16 residues. Germline V gene sequence: CDR1 DFQATT, CDR2 SNEGSKA (reference sequence). The CDR3 protein is CSARDRQVMMTDTQYF. As DNA, the CDR3 is TGCAGTGCTAGAGATAGGCAGGTTATGATGACAGATACGCAGTATTTT.

V gene TRBV10-3 combines with J gene TRBJ1-2; possibly TRBD1 for D (6 bases). Germline CDR1 and CDR2: ENHRY and SYGVKD. The germline V and J ends were trimmed by 4 bases and 3 bases, with 6 bases remaining between them. This CDR3 is 12 amino acids long. CDR3 sequence reads: CAISGTDYGYTF. The CDR3, as DNA: TGTGCCATCAGTGGGACAGACTATGGCTACACCTTC.

The chain is built from TRBV19 and TRBJ2-3; TRBD2 matches 13 bases. Germline trimming cut 3 bases from V and 6 bases from J; bases unmatched to any gene: 9. Germline-derived CDR1 and CDR2 are LNHDA and SQIVND (reference sequence). This CDR3 comprises 17 residues. The CDR3 coding sequence is TGTGCCAGTAGTATTCCCGGACTAGCGGGAGCCCAGGATACGCAGTATTTT. It translates to CASSIPGLAGAQDTQYF.

This clonotype appeared a single time. V is TRBV28 and J is TRBJ2-1; perhaps TRBD2 as D (5 bases). CDR1 and CDR2 from the germline V gene are MDHEN and SYDVKM. The CDR3 has 14 amino acids. V gave up 6 bases and J gave up 2 bases, with 11 bases separating them. Written as DNA, the CDR3 is TGTGCCAGCAGAACTGGAGGCGCCTACAATGAGCAGTTCTTC. Amino acids: CASRTGGAYNEQFF.

The CDR3 protein is CAWSVGGNQPQHF. CDR3 DNA: TGTGCCTGGAGTGTAGGGGGCAATCAGCCCCAGCATTTT. The gene calls are TRBV30 and TRBJ1-5; weak D call: TRBD1 (5 bases). The V end was cut by 0 bases, the J end by 2 bases, with 5 bases between. The CDR3 extends over 13 amino acids. Germline V gene data show CDR1 as GTSNPN and CDR2 as SVGIG (reference sequence). The full variable domain, completed using reference TRBV30 and TRBJ1-5, is SQTIHQWPATLVQPVGSPLSLECTVEGTSNPNLYWYRQAAGRGLQLLFYSVGIGQISSEVPQNLSASRPQDRQFILSSKKLLLSDSGFYLCAWSVGGNQPQHFGDGTRLSIL.